This T cell receptor (beta chain) stems from a study of T cell repertoires in ileal Crohn's disease. Between the trimmed V and J ends, which lost 6 bases and 2 bases, there was a span of 15 bases. Germline lookup yields CDR1 SQVTM and CDR2 ANQGSEA. CDR3 length: 14 amino acids. TCRdb's table, derived via immunoSEQ multiplex PCR, lists solely in-frame clones and lacks some. The sample gives about 4,300 clones, over 65% of which show up once; approximately 15% is in the top ten. Study-level results: Active smokers at surgery had more clonal expansions than non-smokers.

Of note for this clone: The target antigen is unknown.

The source material was ileal tissue. The source of this sequence is an adult with Crohn's disease. The V gene is TRBV29-1, the J gene TRBJ2-3; tentatively, D is TRBD1 (5 bases). The CDR3: CSVETGEVTDTQYF. Here the CDR3 DNA reads TGCAGCGTAGAAACAGGTGAAGTCACAGATACGCAGTATTTT.